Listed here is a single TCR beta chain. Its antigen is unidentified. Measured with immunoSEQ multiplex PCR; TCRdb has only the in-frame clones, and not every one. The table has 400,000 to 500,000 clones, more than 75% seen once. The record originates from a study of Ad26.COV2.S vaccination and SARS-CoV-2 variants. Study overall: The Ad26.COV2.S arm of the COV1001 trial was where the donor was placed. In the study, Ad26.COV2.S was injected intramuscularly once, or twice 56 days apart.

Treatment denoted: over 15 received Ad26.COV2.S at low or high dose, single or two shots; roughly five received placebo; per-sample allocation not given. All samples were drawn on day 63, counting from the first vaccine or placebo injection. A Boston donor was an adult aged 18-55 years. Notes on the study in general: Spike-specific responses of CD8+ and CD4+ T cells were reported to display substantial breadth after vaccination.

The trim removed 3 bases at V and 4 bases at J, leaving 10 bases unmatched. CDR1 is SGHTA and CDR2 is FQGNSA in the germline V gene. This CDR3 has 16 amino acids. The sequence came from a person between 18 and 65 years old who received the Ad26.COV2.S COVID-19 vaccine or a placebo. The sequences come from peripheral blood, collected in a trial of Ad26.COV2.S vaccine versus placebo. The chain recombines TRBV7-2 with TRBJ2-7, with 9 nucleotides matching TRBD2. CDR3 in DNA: TGTGCCAGCAGCTTCCCTGGACTAGCGCGGTCGTACGAGCAGTACTTC. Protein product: CASSFPGLARSYEQYF. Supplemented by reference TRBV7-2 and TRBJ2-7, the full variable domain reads GAGVSQSPSNKVTEKGKDVELRCDPISGHTALYWYRQSLGQGLEFLIYFQGNSAPDKSGLPSDRFSAERTGGSVSTLTIQRTQQEDSAVYLCASSFPGLARSYEQYFGPGTRLTVT.